This T cell receptor beta chain comes out of a study of T cell changes during pregnancy in multiple sclerosis. Method: immunoSEQ multiplex PCR; TCRdb's copy keeps in-frame clones and lacks some. Here the sample spans some 50,000 clones, 80% to 95% being singletons. This clone was seen once. The sequence was collected from a female donor with multiple sclerosis, enrolled in a pregnancy study. This material consisted of peripheral blood, taken after pregnancy.

The CDR3 protein is CASSLGDSHYEQYF. DNA for the CDR3: TGTGCCAGCAGCTTGGGGGACAGCCACTACGAGCAGTACTTC. The chain is built from TRBV5-6 and TRBJ2-7, with 7 bases lining up with TRBD1. From germline, CDR1 is SGHDT and CDR2 YYEEEE. The CDR3 loop spans 14 amino acids. After removal of 0 bases from V and 3 bases from J, the junction contained 3 bases not matched to a gene.